These T cell receptor beta chains were read from a single sample in a study of tumor-infiltrating lymphocytes in primary liver carcinoma. TCRdb independently ran MiXCR on the multiplex PCR reads; one entry per CDR3 protein. The sample gives about 310,000 distinct CDR3 sequences, roughly 60% of which show up once; over 15% is in the top ten. Specimen: peripheral blood. All receptors come from a woman under 40 with primary liver carcinoma and hepatitis B virus infection. Both conserved end residues are part of each CDR3. D genes are given only for firm matches. Clone sizes are given selectively: once, few, many, or a class where the clone is expanded.

J: TRBJ2-7; D: TRBD2; V: TRBV10-2; size: .; CDR3: CASTTFAGRDEQNF; DNA: TGCGCCAGCACTACTTTCGCAGGGAGGGACGAGCAGAACTTC
J: TRBJ2-5; D: .; V: TRBV6-6; size: .; CDR3: CASSPRGETRYF; DNA: TGTGCCAGCAGTCCTAGGGGAGAGACCCGGTACTTC
J: TRBJ2-3; D: TRBD2; V: TRBV11-2; size: .; CDR3: CDSISTSGSDTQYF; DNA: TGTGACAGCATCTCGACTAGCGGGAGTGATACACAGTATTTT
J: TRBJ1-5; D: .; V: TRBV13; size: .; CDR3: CASSFGRGNQPQHF; DNA: TGTGCCAGCAGCTTTGGTAGGGGAAATCAGCCCCAGCATTTT
J: TRBJ2-2; D: TRBD2; V: TRBV11-2; size: .; CDR3: CASNLWTSGTGELFF; DNA: TGTGCCAGCAACTTATGGACTAGCGGCACTGGGGAGCTGTTTTTT
J: TRBJ2-2; D: .; V: TRBV7-9; size: .; CDR3: CASSLIGEVGEVFF; DNA: TGTGCCAGCAGCTTAATCGGTGAGGTCGGGGAGGTGTTTTTT
J: TRBJ2-3; D: TRBD1; V: TRBV11-1; size: many; CDR3: CASSLDRGRRDTQYF; DNA: TGTGCCAGCAGCTTGGACAGGGGTAGGAGAGATACGCAGTATTTT
J: TRBJ1-5; D: .; V: TRBV12-3/TRBV12-4; size: many; CDR3: CASSLLGASNQPQHF; DNA: TGTGCCAGCAGTTTATTAGGGGCTAGCAATCAGCCCCAGCATTTT
J: TRBJ2-1; D: .; V: TRBV11-2; size: .; CDR3: CASRLVGGGMLNEQFF; DNA: TGTGCCAGCAGATTAGTGGGTGGCGGGATGTTGAATGAGCAATTCTTC
J: TRBJ2-4; D: .; V: TRBV6-5; size: .; CDR3: CASTGTGIQYF; DNA: TGCGCCAGCACCGGGACTGGCATTCAGTACTTC
J: TRBJ1-3; D: .; V: TRBV7-9; size: .; CDR3: CASSPAGARRNTIYF; DNA: TGTGCCAGCAGCCCCGCGGGGGCGCGGAGAAACACCATATATTTT
J: TRBJ2-1; D: .; V: TRBV12-3/TRBV12-4; size: .; CDR3: CASSGWDSTTRNNEQFF; DNA: TGTGCCAGCAGTGGCTGGGACTCCACAACGCGAAACAATGAGCAGTTCTTC
J: TRBJ2-7; D: .; V: TRBV5-5; size: .; CDR3: CASRSGLIYEQYF; DNA: TGTGCCAGCCGGTCGGGGCTAATCTACGAGCAGTACTTC
J: TRBJ2-1; D: TRBD2; V: TRBV4-2; size: many; CDR3: CASTPSSGGRALNEQFF; DNA: TGTGCCAGCACCCCGTCTTCGGGAGGGAGGGCCCTTAATGAGCAGTTCTTC
J: TRBJ2-7; D: .; V: TRBV5-6; size: .; CDR3: CASQQGPSSYEQYF; DNA: TGTGCCAGCCAACAGGGCCCGAGCTCCTACGAGCAGTACTTC
J: TRBJ2-1; D: TRBD2; V: TRBV11-2; size: .; CDR3: CASSSPLLTSGPRLDEQFF; DNA: TGTGCCAGCAGCTCCCCTTTACTGACTAGCGGACCAAGGTTGGATGAGCAGTTCTTC
J: TRBJ2-1; D: .; V: TRBV11-2; size: .; CDR3: CASHDCRPYNEQFF; DNA: TGTGCCAGTCACGACTGCCGCCCCTACAATGAGCAGTTCTTC
J: TRBJ2-7; D: .; V: TRBV11-2; size: .; CDR3: CASSFGSSYEQYF; DNA: TGTGCCAGCAGCTTTGGGTCCTCCTACGAACAGTACTTC
J: TRBJ2-1; D: TRBD1; V: TRBV6-5; size: .; CDR3: CAGSYSGQGAPSTDYNEQFF; DNA: TGTGCCGGCAGTTACTCGGGACAGGGGGCACCGTCCACCGACTACAATGAGCAGTTCTTC
J: TRBJ2-3; D: .; V: TRBV30; size: .; CDR3: CAWSHRTDTQYF; DNA: TGTGCCTGGAGTCACAGAACAGATACGCAGTATTTT
J: TRBJ2-5; D: TRBD2; V: TRBV12-3/TRBV12-4; size: .; CDR3: CASTRRLAVQETQYF; DNA: TGTGCCAGCACCCGGAGACTAGCAGTTCAAGAGACCCAGTACTTC
J: TRBJ2-2; D: TRBD2; V: TRBV6-5; size: few; CDR3: CASKAVSAGAGELFF; DNA: TGTGCCAGCAAGGCGGTTTCGGCGGGAGCCGGGGAGCTGTTTTTT
J: TRBJ1-5; D: .; V: TRBV12-3/TRBV12-4; size: .; CDR3: CASSIDTGGQPQHF; DNA: TGTGCCAGCAGTATAGACACGGGGGGTCAGCCCCAGCATTTT
J: TRBJ1-4; D: TRBD1; V: TRBV9; size: many; CDR3: CASSLDRDGKLFF; DNA: TGTGCCAGCAGCCTAGACAGGGACGGAAAACTGTTTTTT
J: TRBJ2-1; D: TRBD2; V: TRBV28; size: .; CDR3: CASSLSVAGDSYNEQFF; DNA: TGTGCCAGCAGTTTATCGGTAGCGGGAGACTCCTACAATGAGCAGTTCTTC
J: TRBJ2-3; D: .; V: TRBV11-2; size: .; CDR3: CASNLQKGRDTQYF; DNA: TGTGCCAGCAACTTACAGAAGGGGAGAGATACGCAGTATTTT
J: TRBJ1-2; D: .; V: TRBV29-1; size: many; CDR3: CSVAGVEGPRGYTF; DNA: TGCAGCGTTGCAGGGGTAGAGGGCCCTCGGGGCTACACCTTC
J: TRBJ2-1; D: TRBD1; V: TRBV11-2; size: .; CDR3: CASNLDLTGGNDQFF; DNA: TGTGCCAGCAACTTAGATTTGACAGGGGGCAATGACCAGTTCTTC
J: TRBJ1-1; D: .; V: TRBV21-1; size: .; CDR3: CASSKVSGDEAFF; DNA: TGTGCCAGCAGCAAAGTTTCAGGGGATGAAGCTTTCTTT
J: TRBJ2-2; D: .; V: TRBV6-9; size: .; CDR3: CASFVGSKNTGELSF; DNA: TGTGCCAGCTTCGTCGGCTCCAAGAACACCGGGGAGCTGTCTTTT
J: TRBJ2-4; D: TRBD2; V: TRBV11-1; size: .; CDR3: CACTLGLTENIQYF; DNA: TGTGCCTGCACCTTGGGACTAACTGAAAACATTCAGTACTTC
J: TRBJ1-1; D: .; V: TRBV12-3/TRBV12-4; size: .; CDR3: CASSFRGRWAPSTEAFF; DNA: TGTGCCAGCAGTTTTAGGGGAAGATGGGCGCCCAGCACTGAAGCTTTCTTT
J: TRBJ1-1; D: .; V: TRBV6-2/TRBV6-3; size: .; CDR3: CASNDNLNTEAFF; DNA: TGTGCCAGCAATGACAACTTGAACACTGAAGCTTTCTTT
J: TRBJ2-3; D: .; V: TRBV5-6; size: .; CDR3: CASSPPRVEYDTQYF; DNA: TGTGCCAGCAGCCCCCCAAGAGTAGAATATGATACGCAGTATTTT
J: TRBJ2-6; D: .; V: TRBV28; size: few; CDR3: CASSLGPPGANVLTF; DNA: TGTGCCAGCAGTTTGGGGCCGCCTGGGGCCAACGTCCTGACTTTC
J: TRBJ2-1; D: TRBD2; V: TRBV10-3; size: .; CDR3: CAIGETGTSYNEQFF; DNA: TGTGCCATCGGTGAGACCGGGACTAGCTACAATGAGCAGTTCTTC
J: TRBJ2-7; D: .; V: TRBV30; size: few; CDR3: CAWRQTGYEQYF; DNA: TGTGCCTGGAGGCAAACAGGTTACGAGCAGTACTTC
J: TRBJ2-1; D: .; V: TRBV12-3/TRBV12-4; size: many; CDR3: CASSPTGGRGYNEQFF; DNA: TGTGCCAGCAGTCCCACAGGGGGGCGGGGGTACAATGAGCAGTTCTTC
J: TRBJ2-2; D: TRBD2; V: TRBV12-3/TRBV12-4; size: few; CDR3: CASSHGTSNTGELFF; DNA: TGTGCCAGCAGCCACGGGACTAGTAACACCGGGGAGCTGTTTTTT
J: TRBJ2-1; D: TRBD2; V: TRBV4-2; size: .; CDR3: CASSQGSWRSSGRYNGQFF; DNA: TGTGCCAGCAGCCAAGGTTCCTGGAGGTCTAGCGGGCGGTACAATGGGCAGTTCTTC
J: TRBJ1-4; D: .; V: TRBV4-1; size: once; CDR3: CASSPQKGGAWGEKLFF; DNA: TGCGCCAGCAGCCCACAAAAAGGCGGGGCCTGGGGTGAAAAACTGTTTTTT
J: TRBJ2-3; D: TRBD2; V: TRBV12-3/TRBV12-4; size: many; CDR3: CASSRLAGTFTDTQYF; DNA: TGTGCCAGCAGTCGACTAGCGGGAACCTTCACAGATACGCAGTATTTT
J: TRBJ1-1; D: .; V: TRBV18; size: once; CDR3: CASSPSPGAGTEAFF; DNA: TGTGCCAGCTCACCATCTCCAGGGGCGGGAACTGAAGCTTTCTTT
J: TRBJ2-1; D: TRBD1; V: TRBV12-3/TRBV12-4; size: .; CDR3: CASSLGQTFNEQFF; DNA: TGTGCCAGCAGTTTGGGACAGACCTTCAATGAGCAGTTCTTC
J: TRBJ2-5; D: .; V: TRBV11-3; size: once; CDR3: CASCLVAETQYF; DNA: TGTGCCAGCTGCTTAGTCGCCGAGACCCAGTACTTC